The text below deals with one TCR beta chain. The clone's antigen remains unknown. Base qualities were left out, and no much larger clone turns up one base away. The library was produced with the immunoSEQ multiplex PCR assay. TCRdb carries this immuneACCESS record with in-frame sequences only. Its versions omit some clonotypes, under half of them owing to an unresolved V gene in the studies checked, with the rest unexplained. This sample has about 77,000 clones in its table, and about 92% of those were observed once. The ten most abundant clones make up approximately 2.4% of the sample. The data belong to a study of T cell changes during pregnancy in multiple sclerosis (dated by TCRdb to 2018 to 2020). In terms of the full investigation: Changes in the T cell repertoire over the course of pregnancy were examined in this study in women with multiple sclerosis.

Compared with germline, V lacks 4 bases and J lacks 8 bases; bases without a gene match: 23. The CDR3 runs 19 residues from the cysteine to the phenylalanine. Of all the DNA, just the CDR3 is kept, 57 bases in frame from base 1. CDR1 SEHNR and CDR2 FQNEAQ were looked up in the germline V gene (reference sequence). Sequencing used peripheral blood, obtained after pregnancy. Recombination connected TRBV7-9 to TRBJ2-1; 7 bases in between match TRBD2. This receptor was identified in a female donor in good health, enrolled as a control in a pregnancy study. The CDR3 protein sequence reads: CASSYTSSGGSISKDEQFF. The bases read TGTGCCAGCAGCTACACTTCCTCTGGCGGGAGTATTTCCAAGGATGAGCAGTTCTTC.